The 28 T cell receptor beta chains below were found in one sample sequenced in a study of ipilimumab plus nivolumab after autologous stem cell transplantation. Repertoires were generated with immunoSEQ multiplex PCR, while TCRdb's copy carries only in-frame clones and drops some. In the table there are tens of thousands of clones, approximately 92% of which are singletons. This specimen was PBMCs, taken in a trial of ipilimumab plus nivolumab as post-transplant consolidation. These receptors came from a male donor with multiple myeloma.

This chain links TRBV14 with TRBJ1-1; no reliable D call. V lost 0 bases and J 1 base, leaving 15 bases between the germline ends. Per germline, CDR1 SGHDN and CDR2 FVKESK. The CDR3 is made up of 17 amino acids. The DNA for the CDR3 is TGTGCCAGCAGCCAAGATGCCGGGGTCCTTGGGAACACTGAAGCTTTCTTT. Its translation: CASSQDAGVLGNTEAFF.

The J gene is TRBJ1-5, the V gene TRBV27; a possible D gene is TRBD1 (5 bases). CDR3 size: 13 residues. In germline, CDR1 is MNHEY, CDR2 SMNVEV (reference sequence). Trimming pared 3 bases from V and 2 bases from J, leaving 5 bases between. CDR3 sequence: CASSFRGNQPQHF. CDR3 nucleotide sequence: TGTGCCAGCAGTTTCAGGGGCAATCAGCCCCAGCATTTT.

The chain joins TRBV30 to TRBJ1-4; TRBD1 might be the D (5 bases). V lost 0 bases, J lost 7 bases, and 15 bases lay in between. CDR1 and CDR2 (germline): GTSNPN, SVGIG (reference sequence). The CDR3 runs 15 residues. The CDR3 DNA is TGTGCCTGGAGTGTTGGGGCAGGGCCTAGTGAAAAACTGTTTTTT. It is translated as CAWSVGAGPSEKLFF. Drawing the rest from reference TRBV30 and TRBJ1-4, the complete variable domain is SQTIHQWPATLVQPVGSPLSLECTVEGTSNPNLYWYRQAAGRGLQLLFYSVGIGQISSEVPQNLSASRPQDRQFILSSKKLLLSDSGFYLCAWSVGAGPSEKLFFGSGTQLSVL.

The V gene is TRBV7-2, the J gene TRBJ2-7, with 8 bases lining up with TRBD1. The CDR3 totals 15 residues. CDR1 is SGHTA and CDR2 is FQGNSA in the germline V gene. With V trimmed by 5 bases and J by 2 bases, 8 bases remained unmatched. The CDR3 reads CASSTRTGRTYEQYF. CDR3 in DNA: TGTGCCAGCAGCACCCGGACAGGGCGGACCTACGAGCAGTACTTC.

The chain couples TRBV2 to TRBJ2-3; 7 bases are shared with TRBD2. The germline gives CDR1 SNHLY, CDR2 FYNNEI. CDR3 length: 14 residues. J lost 2 bases, V lost 6 bases, and 5 bases had no gene match. The DNA for the CDR3 is TGTGCCAGCAGATGGGGGACTATCACAGATACGCAGTATTTT. This codes for CASRWGTITDTQYF.

The chain joins TRBV4-3 to TRBJ2-4; 8 bases are shared with TRBD1. CDR1 and CDR2 (germline): LGHNA, YSLEER. The length of the CDR3 is 15 residues. The V segment lost 4 bases and the J segment 4 bases; nucleotides outside the gene matches: 6. CDR3 sequence (DNA): TGCGCCAGCAGCCGAACCGGGACAGGAAAAAACATTCAGTACTTC. It translates to CASSRTGTGKNIQYF.

Turning to this clone: One junction end does not reproduce the germline sequence, and a read error may be involved. The chain links TRBV4-3 to TRBJ2-1, with 9 nucleotides matching TRBD2. This CDR3 has 15 residues. Per germline, CDR1 LGHNA and CDR2 YSLEER. The chain's CDR3 is CASSPGTSSSNEQFF. The CDR3 DNA follows: TGCGCCAGCAGCCCCGGGACTAGCTCCTCCAATGAGCAGTTCTTC.

V and J are TRBV7-6 and TRBJ1-3, with D unresolved. Trimming shortened V by 0 bases and J by 4 bases, and 13 bases separated the two germline ends. The germline CDR1 and CDR2 sequences are SGHVS and FNYEAQ. The CDR3 sequence is 16 residues long. CDR3 amino acids: CASSLAVGEMGNTIYF. CDR3 DNA: TGTGCCAGCAGCTTAGCGGTTGGGGAAATGGGAAACACCATATATTTT.

The chain employs TRBV28 and TRBJ2-3; D uncertain. The ends were cut back, 2 bases at V and 0 bases at J, with 6 bases in the middle. The V gene's germline CDR1 is MDHEN and CDR2 SYDVKM. The CDR3 has 14 residues. CDR3 loop: CASSLAPSTDTQYF. CDR3 sequence (DNA): TGTGCCAGCAGTTTAGCGCCTAGCACAGATACGCAGTATTTT. Full variable domain (missing parts from reference TRBV28 and TRBJ2-3): DVKVTQSSRYLVKRTGEKVFLECVQDMDHENMFWYRQDPGLGLRLIYFSYDVKMKEKGDIPEGYSVSREKKERFSLILESASTNQTSMYLCASSLAPSTDTQYFGPGTRLTVL.

The genes are TRBV27 and TRBJ2-7, with D perhaps matching TRBD2 (7 bases). Per the germline V gene, CDR1 is MNHEY and CDR2 is SMNVEV (reference sequence). CDR3 length: 15 amino acids. Deletions cut 4 bases from V and 3 bases from J, with 16 bases between. The CDR3 sequence is CASSSWGGGGYEQYF. The CDR3 bases are TGTGCCAGCAGTTCCTGGGGGGGCGGTGGCTACGAGCAGTACTTC.

This clone was observed a single time. The chain links TRBV29-1 to TRBJ2-3, with D perhaps TRBD1 (6 bases). The germline V and J ends were trimmed by 7 bases and 2 bases, with 13 bases remaining between them. The CDR3 spans 13 residues. In germline, CDR1 is SQVTM, CDR2 ANQGSEA. The CDR3 sequence: CSAADRYTDTQYF. CDR3 coding DNA: TGCAGCGCCGCCGACAGGTACACAGATACGCAGTATTTT.

This clone was counted a single time. The chain recombines TRBV18 with TRBJ2-3, with D possibly being TRBD2 (6 bases). Deletions cut 1 base from V and 6 bases from J, with 11 bases between. CDR1 is KGHSH, CDR2 LQKENI, per germline. The CDR3 length is 14 residues. The CDR3 bases are TGTGCCAGCTCACCACTAGCGGAAGGGGATACGCAGTATTTT. It translates to CASSPLAEGDTQYF.

The rearrangement links TRBV23-1 to TRBJ2-2; 9 bases line up with TRBD1. TRBV23-1 has ORF status, its function being uncertain. This CDR3 region has 15 residues. The ends lost 6 bases at V and 6 bases at J; junction bases unmatched: 8. The CDR3 DNA is TGCGCCAGCAGCCAAGAGGGACAGGGCTCCGGGGAGCTGTTTTTT. Its protein product is CASSQEGQGSGELFF.

The chain is built from TRBV28 and TRBJ2-7, with a tentative D call TRBD1 (6 bases). CDR1 and CDR2 from the germline V gene are MDHEN and SYDVKM. There are 14 residues in the CDR3. The ends were cut back, 6 bases at V and 6 bases at J, with 18 bases in the middle. CDR3 bases: TGTGCCAGCAGAACAGACAGGCCCAGGGGCGAGCAGTACTTC. Translated, it gives CASRTDRPRGEQYF.

The chain is built from TRBV11-2 and TRBJ2-5; D uncertain. Germline CDR1 SGHAT, CDR2 FQNNGV. The CDR3 length is 13 residues. Trimming removed 1 base from V and 2 bases from J, with 5 bases in between. In DNA form, the CDR3 reads TGTGCCAGCAGCTTAGCACCTCAAGAGACCCAGTACTTC. Its protein product is CASSLAPQETQYF.

In this sample, this clone turned up a few times. The chain links TRBV7-2 to TRBJ1-5; D is possibly TRBD1 (6 bases). This CDR3 is built from 15 residues. V dropped 3 bases and J dropped 6 bases, with 15 bases sitting between them. Germline assignment: CDR1 SGHTA and CDR2 FQGNSA. The CDR3 protein is CASSFTTGISQPQHF. The CDR3 coding sequence is TGTGCCAGCAGCTTTACTACAGGGATAAGTCAGCCCCAGCATTTT.

CDR3 sequence reads: CASSLGLAGPETQYF. In DNA, the CDR3 is TGTGCCAGCAGCTTAGGACTAGCGGGGCCAGAGACCCAGTACTTC. The V gene is TRBV7-9, the J gene TRBJ2-5; TRBD2 matches 11 bases. Trimming took 1 base from V and 4 from J; bases not matched to a gene: 2. The germline V gene has CDR1 SEHNR and CDR2 FQNEAQ (reference sequence). This CDR3 has 15 amino acids.

The chain carries TRBV4-1 and TRBJ2-1, with TRBD2 matching over 8 bases. CDR3 size: 16 residues. Germline V gives CDR1 MGHRA, CDR2 YSYEKL. The trim removed 4 bases at V and 0 bases at J, leaving 5 bases unmatched. CDR3 protein: CASSRTSGSSYNEQFF. CDR3 nucleotide sequence: TGCGCCAGCAGCCGAACCAGCGGGAGCTCCTACAATGAGCAGTTCTTC.

The V gene is TRBV7-3, the J gene TRBJ2-1; D is ambiguous. Trimming left V 5 bases short and J 7 bases short, with 9 bases between. This CDR3 has 12 amino acids. Germline lookup yields CDR1 SGHTA and CDR2 FQGTGA. The CDR3 spells CASSPTGNEQFF. CDR3 in DNA: TGTGCCAGCAGCCCGACCGGGAATGAGCAGTTCTTC.

The CDR3 loop reads CASSPLYGGGEETQYF. CDR3 DNA sequence: TGTGCCAGCTCACCACTGTACGGCGGGGGGGAAGAGACCCAGTACTTC. J is TRBJ2-5 and V is TRBV18; 9 nucleotides agree with TRBD2. Germline V gene data show CDR1 as KGHSH and CDR2 as LQKENI. CDR3 size: 16 residues. Trimming cost V 1 base and J 3 bases; bases outside gene matches: 6.

The chain couples TRBV4-2 to TRBJ2-1, with TRBD1 matching 7 bases. The CDR3 consists of 13 residues. Germline V gene data show CDR1 as LGHNA and CDR2 as YNFKEQ. Unmatched junction bases numbered 6, after V lost 0 bases and J lost 13 bases. The CDR3 loop reads CASSQEGTAEQFF. As DNA, the CDR3 is TGTGCCAGCAGCCAAGAAGGGACAGCGGAACAGTTCTTC.

The rearrangement joins TRBV6-1 to TRBJ1-4; D remains ambiguous. Germline V gene sequence: CDR1 MNHNS, CDR2 SASEGT. The CDR3 is 13 amino acids. The V end was cut by 3 bases, the J end by 8 bases, with 10 bases between. The CDR3 region has the DNA TGTGCCAGCAGTGATACGGTGGGGGAAAAACTGTTTTTT. It codes for CASSDTVGEKLFF.

The rearrangement joins TRBV11-2 to TRBJ2-5; TRBD1 matches 8 bases. The trim removed 5 bases at V and 1 base at J, leaving 3 bases unmatched. Per the germline V gene, CDR1 is SGHAT and CDR2 is FQNNGV. The CDR3 is 14 residues long. CDR3 nucleotides: TGTGCCAGCAGCCCAACAGGGGGCCAAGAGACCCAGTACTTC. It encodes CASSPTGGQETQYF.

V is TRBV25-1 and J is TRBJ2-1; D may match TRBD1 or TRBD2 (5 bases each). This CDR3 contains 16 residues. V was pared by 2 bases and J by 7 bases, with 18 bases between. CDR1 MGHDK and CDR2 SYGVNS come from the germline V gene. In DNA form, the CDR3 reads TGTGCCAGCAGTGAACAGGGTGGGGCTCGGAGGAATGAGCAGTTCTTC. Translation gives CASSEQGGARRNEQFF.

The chain carries TRBV18 and TRBJ2-2, with a tentative D call TRBD1 (7 bases). Between the trimmed V and J ends, which lost 1 base and 3 bases, there was a span of 12 bases. Germline CDR1 KGHSH, CDR2 LQKENI. This CDR3 spans 16 amino acids. CDR3 nucleotides: TGTGCCAGCTCACCACGGACAGGAGGGGACACCGGGGAGCTGTTTTTT. It encodes CASSPRTGGDTGELFF.

This clone was picked up a small number of times. The chain is built from TRBV7-9 and TRBJ1-2; 8 nucleotides agree with TRBD1. The J segment lost 2 bases and the V segment lost 2 bases, leaving 1 base of the junction unmatched. CDR3 length: 14 residues. The germline V gene encodes CDR1 SEHNR and CDR2 FQNEAQ (reference sequence). Here the CDR3 reads CASSLRTGNYGYTF. The CDR3 coding sequence is TGTGCCAGCAGCTTAAGGACAGGGAACTATGGCTACACCTTC. The full variable domain, in which reference TRBV7-9 and TRBJ1-2 provide the parts outside the CDR3, is DTGVSQNPRHKITKRGQNVTFRCDPISEHNRLYWYRQTLGQGPEFLTYFQNEAQLEKSRLLSDRFSAERPKGSFSTLEIQRTEQGDSAMYLCASSLRTGNYGYTFGSGTRLTVV.

V gene TRBV27 combines with J gene TRBJ2-7; 13 positions match TRBD2. Germline values: CDR1 MNHEY, CDR2 SMNVEV (reference sequence). The CDR3 has 15 amino acids. V dropped 3 bases and J dropped 3; count of bases not matched to a gene: 2. CDR3 residues: CASSFTSGGVYEQYF. The CDR3 region has the DNA TGTGCCAGCAGTTTTACTAGCGGGGGGGTCTACGAGCAGTACTTC.

The chain employs TRBV23-1 and TRBJ1-5; possibly TRBD1 for D (5 bases). TRBV23-1 is noted as an ORF with a role that remains uncertain. V dropped 0 bases and J dropped 0 bases, with 9 bases sitting between them. The CDR3 runs to 16 residues. In DNA, the CDR3 is TGCGCCAGCAGTCAATCACGGGGGTATAGCAATCAGCCCCAGCATTTT. This codes for CASSQSRGYSNQPQHF.